This T cell receptor (beta chain) was identified during a study of T cells in Graves' hyperthyroidism and ophthalmopathy. Regarding the study as a whole: Separation of ophthalmopathy from stable hyperthyroidism was achieved by a 13 V-J model.

V was cut by 6 bases and J by 0 bases, with 8 bases left in between. Germline values: CDR1 DFQATT, CDR2 SNEGSKA (reference sequence). The CDR3 length is 12 residues. In the case of this clonotype: Its antigen remains unknown.

The investigators amplified TCR beta CDR3 regions from RNA transcripts. RT-PCR in the first round (using the HTBI primer set) targeted the TCR CDR3. MiXCR, applied by TCRdb to the multiplex PCR reads, yields one record per CDR3 protein. The sample lists 300,000 to 400,000 distinct CDR3 sequences; about 21% were seen once. Patients aged 18 to 65 had newly diagnosed hyperthyroidism of under 2 months' duration. J is TRBJ1-1 and V is TRBV20-1; a possible D gene is TRBD1 (5 bases). The specimen was blood. The TCR was taken from a woman aged 45-60 years with Graves' hyperthyroidism. The chain's CDR3 is CSAMTVNTEAFF. In DNA form, the CDR3 reads TGCAGTGCCATGACAGTGAACACTGAAGCTTTCTTT.